This T cell receptor (beta chain) is from a study of blood T cell repertoires in COVID-19. Study information: The analysed material was cDNA or gDNA that came from T cells, B-cell-depleted T cells, or PBMCs.

Germline V gene lookup returns CDR1 LGHDT and CDR2 YNNKEL (reference sequence). This CDR3 contains 19 residues. V shed 0 bases, J shed 1 base, and the junction held 9 bases outside the gene matches. The data were produced by immunoSEQ multiplex PCR, yet TCRdb's version contains in-frame clones alone and is incomplete. Here the sample spans 350,000 to 450,000 clones, roughly 92% being singletons. In terms of age and location, participants ranged from roughly 18 to 89 years and lived in under 30 US areas. Cohorts were assigned according to the clinical history that participants reported. Individuals in the exposed group had encountered a COVID-19 case within 2 weeks preceding study entry.

V usage is TRBV3-1 (or the pseudogene TRBV3-2) and J usage is TRBJ1-1; 12 nucleotides match TRBD1. The specimen was PBMCs or T cells enriched from blood (not recorded which). This sequence originates from a woman aged 40 to 50 who had been exposed to COVID-19. The CDR3 bases are TGTGCCAGCAGCCAAGATCCTCGGGACAGGGGGCGGGAGAACACTGAAGCTTTCTTT. Translated, it gives CASSQDPRDRGRENTEAFF.